The clone carrying this T cell receptor (beta chain) was counted only a few times. The sample comes from a study of T-cell reconstitution after alpha-beta-depleted transplantation in children. Deletions cut 4 bases from V and 7 bases from J, with 14 bases between. CDR1 is SQVTM, CDR2 ANQGSEA, per germline. The length of the CDR3 is 12 residues. During its preparation, the TCRbeta library received unique molecular identifiers. TCRdb reprocessed the PCR reads via MiXCR and lists one record per CDR3 protein. The table shows 500,000 to 600,000 distinct CDR3 sequences, with approximately 20% occurring only once.

This clonotype originated in a human donor who donated a stem cell graft to a child with acute lymphoblastic leukemia. The input for sequencing was PBMCs from the stem cell graft donor, taken from the stem cell graft. This chain connects TRBV29-1 to TRBJ2-7; the D is unclear. CDR3 protein: CSVVLGRKEQYF. CDR3 DNA sequence: TGCAGCGTTGTGTTGGGCAGGAAAGAGCAGTACTTC.